A selection of T cell receptor beta chains follows, all from one sample in a study of blood T cell repertoires in COVID-19. Method: immunoSEQ multiplex PCR; TCRdb's copy keeps in-frame clones and lacks some. The sample includes around 140,000 clones, around 81% seen only once; the top ten take around 8.2%. The sequenced sample consisted of peripheral blood. These receptor sequences come from a human donor in a cohort sampled during active COVID-19. Both conserved end residues are part of each CDR3. A D gene is named only where the DNA matches it firmly. Not all rows give a size; the values are once, few, many and, for expanded clones, a class.

V gene	clone size	D gene	J gene	CDR3 DNA	CDR3 protein
TRBV9	-	TRBD2	TRBJ2-2	TGTGCCAGCAGCGTTAGCGGGAGCGACACCGGGGAGCTGTTTTTT	CASSVSGSDTGELFF
TRBV7-2	few	-	TRBJ1-2	TGTGCCAGCAGCCAGGACTCGGGCTACTATGGCTACACCTTC	CASSQDSGYYGYTF
TRBV7-8	few	TRBD1	TRBJ1-2	TGTGCCAGCAGCCTCCGGGACAGGGGCACTAACTATGGCTACACCTTC	CASSLRDRGTNYGYTF
TRBV7-2	-	-	TRBJ1-5	TGTGCCAGCAGCTTAGCGGCCCAGCCCCAGCATTTT	CASSLAAQPQHF
TRBV13	-	-	TRBJ2-7	TGTGCCAGCAGTGCTCGCACAGGCACCCAGGCGGACGAGCAGTACTTC	CASSARTGTQADEQYF
TRBV3-1/TRBV3-2	-	-	TRBJ2-2	TGTGCCAGCAGCCAAGATGGGGGCCCCACCGGGGAGCTGTTTTTT	CASSQDGGPTGELFF
TRBV4-1	-	-	TRBJ2-1	TGCGCCAGCAGCCAAGGCCCCGTGGGGGGGGCTGCCTACAATGAGCAGTTCTTC	CASSQGPVGGAAYNEQFF
TRBV12-5	-	TRBD1	TRBJ1-5	TGTGCTAGTGGTAACTCCGGGACAGACAGCAATCAGCCCCAGCATTTT	CASGNSGTDSNQPQHF
TRBV27	-	-	TRBJ2-1	TGTGCCAGCAGTTTACTGGGAGGGGGTGAGCAGTTCTTC	CASSLLGGGEQFF
TRBV6-5	once	TRBD1	TRBJ1-5	TGTGCCAGCAGTTCGGCCGGGACAGGGTTTCAGCCCCAGCATTTT	CASSSAGTGFQPQHF
TRBV11-2	-	-	TRBJ1-5	TGTGCCAGCAGCACCGGGGAGGGTCAGCCCCAGCATTTT	CASSTGEGQPQHF
TRBV20-1	-	-	TRBJ2-1	TGCGGCTGCACCATCTACAATGAGCAGTTCTTC	CGCTIYNEQFF
TRBV7-2	-	-	TRBJ2-3	TGTGCCAGCAGCTTAGGACGGACTAGCACAGATACGCAGTATTTT	CASSLGRTSTDTQYF
TRBV5-4	-	TRBD1	TRBJ2-5	TGTGCCAGCAGCTTGGTACAGGGGGCCACGTCCGGGGAGACCCAGTACTTC	CASSLVQGATSGETQYF
TRBV6-2/TRBV6-3	-	TRBD1	TRBJ2-6	TGTGCCAGCAGTCCCGGGACAGTGACCTCTGGGGCCAACGTCCTGACTTTC	CASSPGTVTSGANVLTF
TRBV28	-	TRBD1	TRBJ2-7	TGTGCCAGCAGTTCGGGGGGACAGGGGGATTACGAGCAGTACTTC	CASSSGGQGDYEQYF
TRBV25-1	-	-	TRBJ2-3	TGTGCCTCAGAGCGGGTTGAGACAGATACGCAGTATTTT	CASERVETDTQYF
TRBV7-8	-	TRBD1	TRBJ2-5	TGTGCCAGCAGCAGCGGGACAGGGGTAGAGACCCAGTACTTC	CASSSGTGVETQYF
TRBV7-3	-	TRBD2	TRBJ2-2	TGTGCCAGCAGCTTTCGACTAGCGGGGAACACCGGGGAGCTGTTTTTT	CASSFRLAGNTGELFF
TRBV2	-	-	TRBJ2-1	TGTGCCAGCATAGACAGGAATGAGCAGTTCTTC	CASIDRNEQFF
TRBV7-3	-	-	TRBJ1-3	TGTGCCAGCAGTCCTACAGGCAGCTCTGGAAACACCATATATTTT	CASSPTGSSGNTIYF
TRBV2	-	TRBD1	TRBJ1-2	TGTGCCAGCAGTGTTCCCCCGGGACAGGGGGTTAACTATGGCTACACCTTC	CASSVPPGQGVNYGYTF
TRBV6-6	-	TRBD2	TRBJ2-7	TGTGCCAGCAGTCCCGAACTAGCGGGAGTTTCCTACGAGCAGTACTTC	CASSPELAGVSYEQYF
TRBV2	-	TRBD1	TRBJ2-5	TGTGCCAGCACCCGTCGAGGGACAGGGCGTGTGACCCAGTACTTC	CASTRRGTGRVTQYF
TRBV4-3	-	TRBD1	TRBJ1-2	TGCGCCAGCAGCCAAGAGCCCAGACAGGGGAGCTACACCTTC	CASSQEPRQGSYTF
TRBV28	-	-	TRBJ1-1	TGTGCCAGCAGTTTTTCCAGGGTTAACACTGAAGCTTTCTTT	CASSFSRVNTEAFF
TRBV5-6	few	-	TRBJ1-6	TGTGCCAGCAGCTTGAACAGTTCACCCCTCCACTTT	CASSLNSSPLHF
TRBV5-6	-	-	TRBJ2-3	TGTGCCAGCAGATCGGCAGGGCTAAACACAGATACGCAGTATTTT	CASRSAGLNTDTQYF
TRBV5-1	-	TRBD1	TRBJ2-1	TGCGCCAGCAGCTCGGTATCCGGGACAGGGGGCAATGAGCAGTTCTTC	CASSSVSGTGGNEQFF
TRBV2	-	TRBD1	TRBJ1-5	TGTGCCAGCAGCGCTACAGGGGGCTGGCAGCCCCAGCATTTT	CASSATGGWQPQHF
TRBV7-9	-	-	TRBJ2-5	TGTGCCAGCAGCTCCGTAGAGACCCAGTACTTC	CASSSVETQYF
TRBV21-1	-	-	TRBJ2-7	TGTGCCAGCAGCCTATGGGAGGGTGGACTAGCGAGACACGAGCAGTACTTC	CASSLWEGGLARHEQYF
TRBV6-6	-	-	TRBJ2-7	TGTGCCAGCAGTTACGGAGGTGCCTTCCAGCAGTACTTC	CASSYGGAFQQYF
TRBV18	-	TRBD2	TRBJ2-7	TGTGCCAGCTCACTCGCCGACGGCACTAGCGTCTACGAGCAGTACTTC	CASSLADGTSVYEQYF
TRBV11-3	-	TRBD2	TRBJ2-1	TGTGCCAGCAGCTTAGACGGGAGGGATTACAATGAGCAGTTCTTC	CASSLDGRDYNEQFF
TRBV7-3	-	-	TRBJ2-7	TGTGCCAGCAGCCCGCGCCGGGACCCCGCTCAGGGGTACGAGCAGTACTTC	CASSPRRDPAQGYEQYF
TRBV6-5	-	-	TRBJ2-7	TGTGCCAGCACCCCCCCCGGGGTCCCCTACGAGCAGTACTTC	CASTPPGVPYEQYF
TRBV5-6	few	-	TRBJ1-2	TGTGCCAGCAGCTGGGGCACGGACGCCTACACCTTC	CASSWGTDAYTF
TRBV5-5	many	-	TRBJ1-5	TGTGCCAGCAGCTTGGAGGGCGGGCAGTACCTAAATGGTGATCAGCCCCAGCATTTT	CASSLEGGQYLNGDQPQHF
TRBV5-1	-	-	TRBJ2-1	TGCGCCAGCAGCTTGGTGACAAACAATGAGCAGTTCTTC	CASSLVTNNEQFF
TRBV28	-	TRBD1	TRBJ1-6	TGTGCCAGCAGTGTACCCATGACAGGGTTGTCTAATTCACCCCTCCACTTT	CASSVPMTGLSNSPLHF
TRBV24-1	-	TRBD2	TRBJ2-1	TGTGCCACCAGCTTGTCCGGGACTAGCACCAATGAGCAGTTCTTC	CATSLSGTSTNEQFF
TRBV13	-	TRBD2	TRBJ2-3	TGTGCCAGCAGCCCACGACTAGCGGGAGGGACAGATACGCAGTATTTT	CASSPRLAGGTDTQYF
TRBV5-4	-	TRBD1	TRBJ1-1	TGTGCCAGCAGCTTGGTAGACAGGGTTGAAGCTTTCTTT	CASSLVDRVEAFF
TRBV7-2	-	TRBD2	TRBJ2-5	TGTGCCAGCAGCTCGCAGGCGGCGGGAGGGCCGAGGCAAGAGACCCAGTACTTC	CASSSQAAGGPRQETQYF
TRBV5-6	-	TRBD1	TRBJ2-1	TGTGCCAGCAGCTTTTTCGGGACAGGGGGTGTTGAGCAGTTCTTC	CASSFFGTGGVEQFF
TRBV28	-	-	TRBJ2-7	TGTGCCAGCAGTTTAGATAGCAGGGGCAGCGAGCAGTACTTC	CASSLDSRGSEQYF
TRBV14	-	-	TRBJ2-4	TGTGCCAGCAGCCAAGAAAGAGGTATAGCCAAAAACATTCAGTACTTC	CASSQERGIAKNIQYF
TRBV13	-	TRBD1	TRBJ2-2	TGTGCCAGCAGCTCCCCGGACAGGGGAAGAACCGGGGAGCTGTTTTTT	CASSSPDRGRTGELFF
TRBV15	-	TRBD1	TRBJ2-2	TGTGCCACCAGAAGGACAGGGGGAAAGGCCGGGGAGCTGTTTTTT	CATRRTGGKAGELFF
TRBV18	-	-	TRBJ1-2	TGTGCCAGCTCACCTAGCCCGGGGGGATTGGATGGCTACACCTTC	CASSPSPGGLDGYTF